This entry describes one T cell receptor beta chain. Its target is not known. This entry belongs to a study of response to subunit inactivated influenza vaccine. Study conclusions and caveats: It was the authors' suggestion that each seasonal influenza vaccination recruits few new T cells.

TCRdb re-called the RT-PCR reads with MiXCR, one entry per CDR3 protein. Of 500,000 to 550,000 distinct CDR3 sequences listed, 6.5% to 8% are singletons. The sequenced sample was PBMCs from blood, obtained roughly 24 months after vaccination. The source of this sequence is a man aged 45 to 70 who received an inactivated influenza vaccine.

Here the CDR3 reads CSARDLEHEQYF. The CDR3 DNA reads TGCAGTGCTAGAGATCTGGAACACGAGCAGTACTTC. This chain joins TRBV20-1 and TRBJ2-7, with D uncertain. CDR1 is DFQATT, CDR2 SNEGSKA, per germline (reference sequence). This CDR3 is 12 amino acids long. Trimming shortened V by 0 bases and J by 5 bases, and 8 bases separated the two germline ends.